The rows below give T cell receptor beta chains drawn from one sample of a study of cytotoxic CD8 clonotypes in ibrutinib-treated CLL. Libraries were prepared by immunoSEQ multiplex PCR; TCRdb keeps only in-frame clonotypes and omits some of them. The profile shows approximately 13,000 clones, more than 60% of them singletons. The sample here was PBMCs, taken before ibrutinib treatment. The receptor set was obtained from a human donor with chronic lymphocytic leukemia. CDR3s include the opening cysteine and the closing phenylalanine or tryptophan. Fields, in order: clone size, D gene, J gene, V gene, CDR3 DNA, CDR3 protein. The D gene is left open where the match is weak. The size entry is marked missing in some rows and otherwise reads once, few, many or a size class.

>.|.|TRBJ2-3|TRBV7-3
TGTGCCAGCAGCTTGTTCGGCGCAGATACGCAGTATTTT
CASSLFGADTQYF
>once|TRBD2|TRBJ2-5|TRBV12-5
TGTGCTAGTGGTCCCGGACTAGCGGGACCGGGGGAGACCCAGTACTTC
CASGPGLAGPGETQYF
>.|.|TRBJ2-2|TRBV6-5
TGTGCCAGCAGTTACGGGCCGGCCGCCGGGGAGCTGTTTTTT
CASSYGPAAGELFF
>.|.|TRBJ2-6|TRBV29-1
TGCAGCGTTGGAGTCTCTGGGGCCAACGTCCTGACTTTC
CSVGVSGANVLTF
>.|TRBD2|TRBJ2-3|TRBV7-3
TGTGCCAGCAGCACCCGACTAGCGGGGCGGGCGGGTACGCAGTATTTT
CASSTRLAGRAGTQYF
>few|.|TRBJ2-7|TRBV27
TGTGCCAGCAGTTTAGGCCGGTTTGCCTACGAGCAGTACTTC
CASSLGRFAYEQYF
>.|.|TRBJ2-7|TRBV28
TGTGCCAGCAGTTTCCTACAGGGCACCTACTCCTACGAGCAGTACTTC
CASSFLQGTYSYEQYF
>.|.|TRBJ2-5|TRBV5-1
TGCGCCAGCAGCTTGCAGGGGAGGGAGACCCAGTACTTC
CASSLQGRETQYF
>.|.|TRBJ2-1|TRBV28
TGTGCCAGCAGTTTGAGCGATGAGCAGTTCTTC
CASSLSDEQFF
>.|.|TRBJ2-3|TRBV5-1
TGCGCCAGCGTTAGTGGACCGCTCACAGATACGCAGTATTTT
CASVSGPLTDTQYF
>.|.|TRBJ1-2|TRBV28
TGTGCCAGCAGTCTCCCTGGGTCCCCAAAATTAAACTATGGCTACACCTTC
CASSLPGSPKLNYGYTF
>.|.|TRBJ1-2|TRBV16
TGTGCCAGCAGCCAATCGATCGTGTCGGGAGCTAACTATGGCTACACCTTC
CASSQSIVSGANYGYTF